In its sample, the clone carrying this T cell receptor (beta chain) was seen a few times. The antigen remains undetermined. With iRepertoire HTBI primers and Arm-PCR of CDR3 regions, TCR beta libraries were built. MiXCR, applied by TCRdb to the multiplex PCR reads, yields one record per CDR3 protein. The sample has approximately 380,000 distinct CDR3 sequences; about a fifth are singletons. This sample was taken from a study of regulatory T cells in long-lasting Graves disease. Overall study results and limits: Among persistent patients, a larger number of public clonotypes were shared (about 3,000) than among newly diagnosed patients (more than 850). It was possible that the small sample size reduced accuracy. Preferential use of TRBV28, TRBJ1-2 and TRBJ2-5 was seen in persistent disease.

Germline V CDR1 and CDR2: LNHDA, SQIVND (reference sequence). V shed 4 bases, J shed 1 base, and the junction held 8 bases outside the gene matches. The CDR3 consists of 16 residues. Documented time point: persistent/refractory GD, antithyroid drugs over 5 years with positive TRAb. RNA from PBMCs was the source of the TCR library. Under American Thyroid Association guidelines, Graves' disease was diagnosed. Sequencing was performed on peripheral blood mononuclear cells (PBMCs), taken when the disease was refractory, from a patient treated with antithyroid drugs. V usage is TRBV19 and J usage is TRBJ2-5; TRBD2 matches at 8 bases. This TCR was sampled from a female donor with Graves disease. CDR3 loop: CASSTLAGTPQETQYF. For the CDR3, the DNA is TGTGCCAGTAGTACTTTAGCGGGGACACCCCAAGAGACCCAGTACTTC.